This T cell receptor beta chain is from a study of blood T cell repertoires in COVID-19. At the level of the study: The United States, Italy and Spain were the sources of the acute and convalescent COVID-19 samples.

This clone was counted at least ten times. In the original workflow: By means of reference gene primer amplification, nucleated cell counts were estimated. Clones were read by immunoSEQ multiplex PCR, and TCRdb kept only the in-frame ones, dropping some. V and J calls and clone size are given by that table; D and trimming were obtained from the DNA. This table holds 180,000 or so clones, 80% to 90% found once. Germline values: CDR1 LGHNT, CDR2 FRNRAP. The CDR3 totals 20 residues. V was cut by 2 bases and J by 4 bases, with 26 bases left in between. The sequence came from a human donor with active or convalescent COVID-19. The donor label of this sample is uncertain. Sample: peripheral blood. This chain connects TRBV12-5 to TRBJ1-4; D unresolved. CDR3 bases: TGTGCTAGTGGTTTGACAACGAAGGTCGGGGTAGTGAGGTTTAATGAAAAACTGTTTTTT. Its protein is CASGLTTKVGVVRFNEKLFF.